Listed here are 3 T cell receptor beta chains from one sample, sequenced in a study of blood T cell repertoires in COVID-19 (dated by TCRdb to about 2020). The library was prepared using the immunoSEQ multiplex PCR assay. The immuneACCESS repertoire file appears here via TCRdb, limited to in-frame rearrangements. These files lack a portion of the clones; in checked studies, under half of the deficit traces to unresolved V genes, and the cause of the others is not known. This sample has around 190,000 clones in its table, and around 82% of those were observed once. The ten largest account for about a sixth of the sample. Sequencing was done on a sample of PBMCs or T cells enriched from blood (not recorded which). These receptors all come from a woman between 50 and 59 years old with acute COVID-19.

The chain has TRBV3-1 (or the pseudogene TRBV3-2) and TRBJ2-7, with 10 bases matching TRBD2. Germline CDR1 and CDR2: LGHDT and YNNKEL (reference sequence). The length of the CDR3 is 16 residues. Unmatched junction bases numbered 4, after V lost 1 base and J lost 1 base. This CDR3 reads CASSQGLAGSSYEQYV. Here the CDR3 DNA reads TGTGCCAGCAGCCAAGGACTAGCGGGTTCTTCCTACGAGCAGTACGTC.

The CDR3 reads CASSSPGGDRATYNEKLFF. CDR3 bases: TGTGCCAGCAGCTCACCCGGGGGGGACAGGGCAACGTATAATGAAAAACTGTTTTTT. The gene calls are TRBV7-8 and TRBJ1-4, with TRBD1 matching over 9 bases. V lost 4 bases and J lost 4; bases outside the gene matches: 16. Germline V gives CDR1 SGHVS, CDR2 FQNEAQ. The CDR3 sequence is 19 residues long.

The genes are TRBV6-6 and TRBJ1-1; possibly TRBD1 for D (6 bases). Germline V CDR1 and CDR2: MNHNY, SVGAGI (reference sequence). CDR3 size: 14 residues. V was pared by 6 bases and J by 3 bases, with 14 bases between. CDR3 loop: CASRETGPDTEAFF. The CDR3 nucleotides read TGTGCCAGCAGGGAAACAGGGCCGGACACTGAAGCTTTCTTT.